The 32 T cell receptor beta chains below all came from one sample that was sequenced in a study of blood T cells in healthy people across ages. Primers used in a second PCR of roughly 6 to 11 cycles were a sample-barcoded 5' primer and a J-beta primer mix. TCRdb recomputed calls from the 5' RACE reads with MiXCR, one row per CDR3 protein. The sample has over 700,000 distinct CDR3 sequences, roughly 50% seen once; the top ten hold roughly two fifths. Sample: blood. These receptors were taken from a man at least 80 years old in good health.

The V and J genes are TRBV20-1 and TRBJ2-1; D not resolved. Germline assignment: CDR1 DFQATT and CDR2 SNEGSKA (reference sequence). CDR3 length: 16 amino acids. The V end was cut by 1 base, the J end by 0 bases, with 13 bases between. For the CDR3, the DNA is TGCAGTGCTAGAGCCACACAGAGCAGCTCCTACAATGAGCAGTTCTTC. Translated: CSARATQSSSYNEQFF.

This sequence joins TRBV6-5 and TRBJ1-6; D unclear. The germline gives CDR1 MNHEY, CDR2 SVGAGI. The CDR3 is 12 residues long. V lost 9 bases and J 12 bases, leaving 15 bases between the germline ends. As DNA, the CDR3 is TGTGCCAGTCAGGTCCTGGGAGGACCCCTCCACTTT. The encoded protein is CASQVLGGPLHF.

In its sample, this clonotype was seen a few times. The chain couples TRBV29-1 to TRBJ2-1; 14 bases are a match to TRBD2. The germline gives CDR1 SQVTM, CDR2 ANQGSEA. Trimming removed 7 bases from V and 7 bases from J; junction bases left unmatched: 15. The CDR3 is made up of 17 amino acids. CDR3 residues: CSANRAGGTSGSNEQFF. The CDR3 DNA reads TGCAGCGCGAACAGGGCTGGGGGGACTAGCGGGAGTAATGAGCAGTTCTTC.

This clonotype was observed a single time. The CDR3 loop is CASSSRAPTTGAHEQYF. In DNA, the CDR3 is TGTGCCAGCAGCTCGAGAGCTCCTACTACAGGGGCCCACGAGCAGTACTTC. The chain uses TRBV7-2 and TRBJ2-5, with 7 bases aligning to TRBD1. The J call may be incorrect, as the DNA end agrees better with TRBJ2-7. This CDR3 region has 17 residues. Germline assignment: CDR1 SGHTA and CDR2 FQGNSA.

The rearrangement uses TRBV20-1 and TRBJ2-1; 7 bases fit TRBD2. V trimming: 6 bases; J trimming: 11 bases; junction bases outside the gene matches: 22. Germline-derived CDR1 and CDR2 are DFQATT and SNEGSKA (reference sequence). The CDR3 loop spans 16 amino acids. Here the CDR3 DNA reads TGCAGTGCCGAACCGTGGGGGGGGGACCTACAATGGAAGCAGTTCTTC. Encoded protein: CSAEPWGGDLQWKQFF.

The chain is built from TRBV7-2 and TRBJ2-3, with D unclear. The V gene lost 5 bases and the J gene lost 2 bases, with 14 bases spanning the gap. Germline V lookup: CDR1 SGHTA, CDR2 FQGNSA. The CDR3 contains 15 residues. CDR3 region: CASSPGRTLTDTQYF. DNA of the CDR3: TGTGCCAGCAGCCCGGGCCGGACCCTCACAGATACGCAGTATTTT.

This chain links TRBV7-3 with TRBJ2-7; TRBD1 is a possible D gene (5 bases). Germline V lookup: CDR1 SGHTA, CDR2 FQGTGA. The length of the CDR3 is 13 residues. Deletions cut 0 bases from V and 6 bases from J, with 9 bases between. The CDR3 spells CASSLTGPGEQYF. CDR3 sequence (DNA): TGTGCCAGCAGCTTAACGGGGCCTGGCGAGCAGTACTTC.

CDR3 amino acids: CASSLGGVPEGRGQYF. The CDR3 region has the DNA TGTGCCAGCAGCTTAGGAGGGGTGCCCGAAGGGCGTGGGCAGTACTTC. The genes are TRBV11-3 and TRBJ2-5; either TRBD1 or TRBD2 may fit D (5 bases each). This CDR3 has 16 residues. Between the trimmed V and J ends, which lost 1 base and 11 bases, there was a span of 23 bases. CDR1 is SGHNT and CDR2 is YENEEA in the germline V gene.

V and J are TRBV9 and TRBJ2-7; 11 bases agree with TRBD2. There are 15 residues in the CDR3. J lost 2 bases, V lost 3 bases, and 4 bases had no gene match. Germline CDR1 is SGDLS and CDR2 is YYNGEE. The CDR3 coding sequence is TGTGCCAGCAGCGCGGGGACTAGCGGAGCCTACGAGCAGTACTTC. Protein: CASSAGTSGAYEQYF.

This clonotype was observed a few times. The CDR3 DNA follows: TGCAGCGTTGAAGAAGGGCGGGGAGGCGGGGAGCTGTTTTTT. As protein: CSVEEGRGGGELFF. J is TRBJ2-2 and V is TRBV29-1, with a tentative D call TRBD2 (6 bases). CDR3 size: 14 residues. The germline gives CDR1 SQVTM, CDR2 ANQGSEA. V shed 0 bases and J shed 7 bases, with 12 bases lying between them.

The chain recombines TRBV12-3 or TRBV12-4 with TRBJ2-5; 13 bases are a match to TRBD2. V gave up 5 bases and J gave up 4 bases; unmatched junction bases: 7. This CDR3 spans 16 amino acids. This CDR3 is CASSPGLAGEGETQYF. In nucleotides, the CDR3 is TGTGCCAGCAGTCCAGGACTAGCGGGAGAAGGAGAGACCCAGTACTTC.

Many counts were recorded for this clonotype. The chain recombines TRBV7-2 with TRBJ2-1; D ambiguous. CDR1 is SGHTA and CDR2 is FQGNSA in the germline V gene. This CDR3 spans 12 amino acids. Trimming left V 6 bases short and J 0 bases short, with 3 bases between. The CDR3 DNA reads TGTGCCAGCAGTCTCTCCTACAATGAGCAGTTCTTC. Its translation is CASSLSYNEQFF.

This clonotype was counted a single time. V usage is TRBV7-9 and J usage is TRBJ1-1; D is possibly TRBD1 (5 bases). This CDR3 spans 12 amino acids. The germline V gene encodes CDR1 SEHNR and CDR2 FQNEAQ (reference sequence). Trimming took 4 bases from V and 8 from J, leaving 11 bases between them. Written as DNA, the CDR3 is TGTGCCAGCAGCTCGAAGGGGTCAGAAGCTTTCTTT. Protein: CASSSKGSEAFF.

The chain joins TRBV4-2 to TRBJ2-6; possibly TRBD2 for D (6 bases). The CDR3 is 17 amino acids. Germline CDR1 and CDR2: LGHNA and YNFKEQ. V shed 1 base and J shed 3 bases, with 13 bases lying between them. The CDR3 DNA sequence: TGTGCCAGCAGCCAAGTCGGACTGACTAGTGGGGCCAACGTCCTGACTTTC. It specifies CASSQVGLTSGANVLTF.

The chain joins TRBV3-1 to TRBJ1-6, with 7 bases lining up with TRBD1. The trim removed 0 bases at V and 7 bases at J, leaving 9 bases unmatched. CDR1 LGHDT and CDR2 YNNKEL come from the germline V gene (reference sequence). The CDR3 loop spans 17 amino acids. The CDR3 here is CASSQDHPAGGNSPLHF. Here the CDR3 DNA reads TGTGCCAGCAGCCAAGATCATCCGGCAGGGGGAAATTCACCCCTCCACTTT. The full variable domain, in which reference TRBV3-1 and TRBJ1-6 provide the parts outside the CDR3, is DTAVSQTPKYLVTQMGNDKSIKCEQNLGHDTMYWYKQDSKKFLKIMFSYNNKELIINETVPNRFSPKSPDKAHLNLHINSLELGDSAVYFCASSQDHPAGGNSPLHFGNGTRLTVT.

The V call is TRBV12-3 or TRBV12-4, the J call TRBJ1-1; TRBD1 might be the D (5 bases). The CDR3 totals 14 residues. The V end lost 3 bases, the J end lost 7 bases, and 15 bases lay between the germline ends. The DNA for the CDR3 is TGTGCCAGCAGTTTGTTTGGCAGGGACGGTGAAGCTTTCTTT. The encoded protein is CASSLFGRDGEAFF.

The chain links TRBV9 to TRBJ2-7; TRBD2 agrees at 9 bases. The CDR3 length is 17 residues. J lost 6 bases, V lost 0 bases, and 13 bases had no gene match. CDR1 is SGDLS and CDR2 is YYNGEE in the germline V gene. The CDR3 loop is CASSVDQAGGPLSEQYF. The DNA of the CDR3 is TGTGCCAGCAGCGTAGATCAAGCGGGGGGTCCGTTGAGCGAGCAGTACTTC.

The V and J genes are TRBV24-1 and TRBJ2-1, with D possibly being TRBD2 (6 bases). V lost 2 bases, J lost 5 bases, and 15 bases lay in between. The CDR3 has 16 residues. Germline V gene lookup returns CDR1 KGHDR and CDR2 SFDVKD. The CDR3 sequence is CATSDSHRDSHNEQFF. CDR3 nucleotides: TGTGCCACCAGTGATTCCCACCGGGACTCACACAATGAGCAGTTCTTC.

The DNA for the CDR3 is TGCAGCGTTGTGAGTGACAGGGCCTACAATGAGCAGTTCTTC. Its translation is CSVVSDRAYNEQFF. The chain has TRBV29-1 and TRBJ2-1, with TRBD1 matching over 7 bases. The germline gives CDR1 SQVTM, CDR2 ANQGSEA. The CDR3 is made up of 14 amino acids. The V gene end was trimmed by 4 bases and the J gene end by 2 bases; junction bases not matched to a gene: 5.

The rearrangement links TRBV27 to TRBJ2-3; D call uncertain. CDR3 size: 17 residues. CDR1 MNHEY and CDR2 SMNVEV come from the germline V gene (reference sequence). Trimming left V 2 bases short and J 6 bases short, with 21 bases between. The CDR3 region has the DNA TGTGCCAGCAGTTTAACCCCTGGGGTGAGGTCGGTCGATACGCAGTATTTT. Translating it yields CASSLTPGVRSVDTQYF.

This chain uses TRBV20-1 with TRBJ2-1; maybe TRBD1 (6 bases). V lost 3 bases to trimming and J lost 4 bases, with 13 bases between them. The CDR3 sequence is 14 residues long. Germline CDR1 and CDR2: DFQATT and SNEGSKA (reference sequence). CDR3 residues: CSARWDKEYNEQFF. The CDR3 bases are TGCAGTGCTAGGTGGGACAAAGAGTACAATGAGCAGTTCTTC.

The rearrangement joins TRBV24-1 to TRBJ2-3; D ambiguous. Trimming removed 4 bases from V and 0 bases from J, with 10 bases in between. CDR1 is KGHDR and CDR2 is SFDVKD in the germline V gene. This CDR3 contains 15 residues. The DNA for the CDR3 is TGTGCCACCAGTGACCCTCCTTGGAGCACAGATACGCAGTATTTT. Encoded protein: CATSDPPWSTDTQYF.

This chain joins TRBV6-4 and TRBJ2-1; D assignment may be TRBD1 or TRBD2 (5 bases each). The germline V and J ends were trimmed by 10 bases and 6 bases, with 34 bases remaining between them. Looked up from germline, CDR1 is MRHNA and CDR2 is SNTAGT. The CDR3 totals 19 residues. CDR3 sequence reads: CANSPGPNLTGPRPNEQFF. The CDR3 DNA is TGTGCCAATTCGCCGGGACCGAATTTGACTGGCCCCAGGCCCAATGAGCAGTTCTTC.

This clonotype was detected only a few times. V is TRBV7-2 and J is TRBJ2-3; D might be TRBD2 (6 bases). The length of the CDR3 is 14 residues. Germline V CDR1 and CDR2: SGHTA, FQGNSA. Trimming took 1 base from V and 5 from J, leaving 10 bases between them. CDR3 nucleotides: TGTGCCAGCAGCTTAGTGGGTAGCGGAGATACGCAGTATTTT. It translates to CASSLVGSGDTQYF.

This clonotype was seen only a few times. The chain carries TRBV7-2 and TRBJ2-1, with unresolved D. The CDR3 sequence is 13 residues long. V lost 5 bases, J lost 8 bases, and 13 bases lay in between. The germline V gene has CDR1 SGHTA and CDR2 FQGNSA. CDR3 nucleotide sequence: TGTGCCAGCAGCCGTTCGGGCGACGATGAGCAGTTCTTC. Protein product: CASSRSGDDEQFF.

The V gene is TRBV7-8, the J gene TRBJ2-7, with 9 bases matching TRBD1. The CDR3 is 15 residues long. Looked up from germline, CDR1 is SGHVS and CDR2 is FQNEAQ. The ends lost 3 bases at V and 6 bases at J; junction bases unmatched: 9. The CDR3 here is CASSFTDRGVGEQYF. DNA for the CDR3: TGTGCCAGCAGCTTCACGGACAGGGGTGTTGGCGAGCAGTACTTC. The whole variable domain, remainder taken from reference TRBV7-8 and TRBJ2-7, is GAGVSQSPRYKVAKRGQDVALRCDPISGHVSLFWYQQALGQGPEFLTYFQNEAQLDKSGLPSDRFFAERPEGSVSTLKIQRTQQEDSAVYLCASSFTDRGVGEQYFGPGTRLTVT.

The J gene is TRBJ1-2, the V gene TRBV7-2; D unclear. In germline, CDR1 is SGHTA, CDR2 FQGNSA. Deletions cut 2 bases from V and 6 bases from J, with 13 bases between. The CDR3 is 14 residues long. The CDR3 nucleotides are TGTGCCAGCAGCTTACGGTCTGCCGGGGATGGCTACACCTTC. This translates into CASSLRSAGDGYTF.

This clonotype was recorded a few times. CDR3 protein: CASSPVSGSSEQYF. The CDR3 DNA is TGTGCCAGCAGCCCCGTTAGCGGGAGCTCCGAGCAGTACTTC. The rearrangement links TRBV11-2 to TRBJ2-5; 9 bases are a match to TRBD2. The DNA end lines up better with TRBJ2-7; the J call may be wrong. The germline CDR1 and CDR2 sequences are SGHAT and FQNNGV. The CDR3 extends over 14 amino acids.

This chain connects TRBV20-1 to TRBJ2-5; no clear D gene. V gave up 6 bases and J gave up 1 base, with 6 bases separating them. There are 11 residues in the CDR3. The germline V gene encodes CDR1 DFQATT and CDR2 SNEGSKA (reference sequence). CDR3 bases: TGCAGTGCCACCGTCCAAGAGACCCAGTACTTC. This encodes CSATVQETQYF.

This clonotype was detected a few times. The chain couples TRBV9 to TRBJ2-3; D not certain. This CDR3 comprises 12 residues. The V end lost 0 bases, the J end lost 6 bases, and 5 bases lay between the germline ends. Germline CDR1 and CDR2: SGDLS and YYNGEE. This chain's CDR3 is CASSVGKDTQYF. CDR3 bases: TGTGCCAGCAGCGTAGGCAAGGATACGCAGTATTTT.

The chain couples TRBV4-1 to TRBJ2-7; 7 bases are a match to TRBD2. The CDR3 is 15 amino acids. V shed 4 bases, J shed 6 bases, and the junction held 12 bases outside the gene matches. The germline gives CDR1 MGHRA, CDR2 YSYEKL. The CDR3 reads CASSLGGLGGTEQYF. CDR3 DNA: TGCGCCAGCAGCCTCGGAGGACTAGGAGGGACCGAGCAGTACTTC.

The chain uses TRBV2 and TRBJ2-7; D tentatively fits TRBD1 or TRBD2 (5 bases each). Germline CDR1 reads SNHLY; CDR2 reads FYNNEI. Trimming removed 6 bases at V and 2 bases at J, with 11 bases between. The CDR3 extends over 13 amino acids. The CDR3 DNA follows: TGTGCCAGCAGGGGGGAACCTACCTACGAGCAGTACTTC. The encoded protein is CASRGEPTYEQYF.